This T cell receptor (beta chain) was sequenced during a study of blood T cell repertoires in COVID-19. As for the study in general: T cells, B-cell-depleted T cells, or PBMCs supplied cDNA or gDNA.

Seattle patients were enrolled during active infection and followed longitudinally. Per the original methods: For nucleated cells, counts were estimated from reference gene primer amplification. TCRdb's copy holds only in-frame clones and misses some; the assay was immunoSEQ multiplex PCR. V, J and clone size reflect that table, while D and trimming were determined from the DNA. The sample holds 200,000 to 250,000 clones; roughly 88% are singletons and the top ten take 5.5% to 6.5%. The CDR3 sequence is 16 residues long. Trimming cost V 3 bases and J 8 bases; bases outside gene matches: 10. Germline assignment: CDR1 LGHDT and CDR2 YNNKEL (reference sequence).

The gene calls are TRBV3-1 (or the pseudogene TRBV3-2) and TRBJ1-6; 7 positions match TRBD1. The sample comprised peripheral blood. The TCR comes from a woman older than 75 with COVID-19, enrolled during active disease. The CDR3: CASSQGSGGGDSPLHF. CDR3 DNA sequence: TGTGCCAGCAGCCAGGGGTCAGGGGGTGGTGATTCACCCCTCCACTTT.